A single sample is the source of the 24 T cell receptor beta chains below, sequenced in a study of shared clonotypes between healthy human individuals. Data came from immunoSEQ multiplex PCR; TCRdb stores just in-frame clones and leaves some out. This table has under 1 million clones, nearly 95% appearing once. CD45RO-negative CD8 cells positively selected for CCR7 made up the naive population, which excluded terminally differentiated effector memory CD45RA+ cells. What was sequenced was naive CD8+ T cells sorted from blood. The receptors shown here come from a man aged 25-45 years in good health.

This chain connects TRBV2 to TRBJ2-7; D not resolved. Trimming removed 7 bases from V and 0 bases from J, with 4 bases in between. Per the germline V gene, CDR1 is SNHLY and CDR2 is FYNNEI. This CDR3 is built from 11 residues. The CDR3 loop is CASTASYEQYF. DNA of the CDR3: TGTGCCAGCACTGCCTCCTACGAGCAGTACTTC.

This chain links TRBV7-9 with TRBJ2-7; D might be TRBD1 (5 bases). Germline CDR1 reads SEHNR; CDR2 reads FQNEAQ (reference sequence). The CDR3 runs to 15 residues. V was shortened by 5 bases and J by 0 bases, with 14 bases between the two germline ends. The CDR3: CASSGQGRSSYEQYF. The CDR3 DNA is TGTGCCAGCAGCGGGCAGGGTAGAAGCTCCTACGAGCAGTACTTC.

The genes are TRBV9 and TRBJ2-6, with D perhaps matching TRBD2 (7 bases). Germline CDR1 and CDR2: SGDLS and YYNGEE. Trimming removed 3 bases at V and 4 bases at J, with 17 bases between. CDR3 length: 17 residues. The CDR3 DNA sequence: TGTGCCAGCAGCGGGCGGGGGCCAGCGGTGGGGGCCAACGTCCTGACTTTC. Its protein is CASSGRGPAVGANVLTF.

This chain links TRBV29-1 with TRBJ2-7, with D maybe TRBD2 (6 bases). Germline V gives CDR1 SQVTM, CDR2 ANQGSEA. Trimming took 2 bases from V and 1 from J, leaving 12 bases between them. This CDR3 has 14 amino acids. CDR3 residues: CSVESSGSSYEQYF. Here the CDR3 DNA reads TGCAGCGTTGAATCCTCCGGGAGTTCCTACGAGCAGTACTTC.

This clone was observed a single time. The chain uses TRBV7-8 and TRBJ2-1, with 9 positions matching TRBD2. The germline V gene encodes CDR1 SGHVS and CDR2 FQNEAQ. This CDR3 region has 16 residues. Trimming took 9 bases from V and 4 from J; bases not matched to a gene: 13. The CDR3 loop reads CASLEISGREYNEQFF. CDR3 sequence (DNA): TGTGCCAGTCTTGAGATTAGCGGGAGAGAGTACAATGAGCAGTTCTTC.

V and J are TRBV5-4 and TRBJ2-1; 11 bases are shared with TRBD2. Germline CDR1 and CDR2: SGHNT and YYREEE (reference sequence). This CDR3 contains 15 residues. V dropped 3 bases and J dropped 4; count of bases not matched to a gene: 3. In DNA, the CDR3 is TGTGCCAGCAGCTCGGGACTAGCGGCGTACAATGAGCAGTTCTTC. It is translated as CASSSGLAAYNEQFF. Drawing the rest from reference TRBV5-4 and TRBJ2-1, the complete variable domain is ETGVTQSPTHLIKTRGQQVTLRCSSQSGHNTVSWYQQALGQGPQFIFQYYREEENGRGNFPPRFSGLQFPNYSSELNVNALELDDSALYLCASSSGLAAYNEQFFGPGTRLTVL.

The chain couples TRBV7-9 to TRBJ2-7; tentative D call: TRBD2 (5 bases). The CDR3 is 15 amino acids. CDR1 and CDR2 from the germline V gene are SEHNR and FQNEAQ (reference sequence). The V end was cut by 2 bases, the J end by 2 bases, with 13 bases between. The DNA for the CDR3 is TGTGCCAGCAGCTTAAGCAGCGGATTACCCTACGAGCAGTACTTC. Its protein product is CASSLSSGLPYEQYF.

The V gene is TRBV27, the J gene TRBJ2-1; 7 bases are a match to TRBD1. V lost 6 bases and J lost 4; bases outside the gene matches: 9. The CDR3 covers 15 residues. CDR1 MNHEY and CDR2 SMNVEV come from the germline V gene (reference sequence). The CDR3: CASRVGQIAYNEQFF. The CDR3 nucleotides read TGTGCCAGCAGGGTGGGACAGATAGCATACAATGAGCAGTTCTTC.

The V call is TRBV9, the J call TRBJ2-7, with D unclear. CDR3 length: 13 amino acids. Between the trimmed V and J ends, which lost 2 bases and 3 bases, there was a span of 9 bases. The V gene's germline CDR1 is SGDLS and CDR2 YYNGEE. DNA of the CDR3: TGTGCCAGCAGCGTGGGTTCCCGCTACGAGCAGTACTTC. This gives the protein CASSVGSRYEQYF.

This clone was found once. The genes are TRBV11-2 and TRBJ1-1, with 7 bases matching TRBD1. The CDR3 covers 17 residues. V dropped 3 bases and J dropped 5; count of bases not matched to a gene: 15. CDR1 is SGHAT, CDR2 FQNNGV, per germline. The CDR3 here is CASSLLGLTGVRTEAFF. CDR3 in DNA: TGTGCCAGCAGCTTGTTAGGCCTAACAGGGGTTCGGACTGAAGCTTTCTTT.

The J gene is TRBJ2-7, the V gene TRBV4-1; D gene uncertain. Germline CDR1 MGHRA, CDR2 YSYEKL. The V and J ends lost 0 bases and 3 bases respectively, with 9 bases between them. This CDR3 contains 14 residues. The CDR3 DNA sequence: TGCGCCAGCAGCCAAGATTGGGGTGTCTACGAGCAGTACTTC. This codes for CASSQDWGVYEQYF.

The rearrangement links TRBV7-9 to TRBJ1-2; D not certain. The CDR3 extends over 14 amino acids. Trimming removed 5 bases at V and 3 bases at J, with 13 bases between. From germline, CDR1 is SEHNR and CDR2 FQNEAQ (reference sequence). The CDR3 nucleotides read TGTGCCAGCAGCCCGACACTTGGGGACTATGGCTACACCTTC. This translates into CASSPTLGDYGYTF.

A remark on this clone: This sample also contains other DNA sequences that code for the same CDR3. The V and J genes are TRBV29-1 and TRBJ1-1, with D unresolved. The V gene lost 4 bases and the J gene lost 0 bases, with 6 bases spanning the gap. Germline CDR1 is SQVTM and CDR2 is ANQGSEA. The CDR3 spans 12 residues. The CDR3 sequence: CSVARMNTEAFF. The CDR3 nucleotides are TGCAGCGTTGCCCGGATGAACACTGAAGCTTTCTTT.

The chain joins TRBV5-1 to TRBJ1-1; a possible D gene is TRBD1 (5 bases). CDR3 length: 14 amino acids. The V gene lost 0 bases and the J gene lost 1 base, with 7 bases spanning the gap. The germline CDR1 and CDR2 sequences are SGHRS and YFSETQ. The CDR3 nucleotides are TGCGCCAGCAGCTTGGGTGGGACGAACACTGAAGCTTTCTTT. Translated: CASSLGGTNTEAFF.

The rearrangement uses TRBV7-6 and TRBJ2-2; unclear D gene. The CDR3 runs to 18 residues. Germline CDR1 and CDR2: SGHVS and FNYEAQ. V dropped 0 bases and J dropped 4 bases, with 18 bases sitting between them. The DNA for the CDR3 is TGTGCCAGCAGCTTAGCGCTACCCGGATTCTCTCGCACCGGGGAGCTGTTTTTT. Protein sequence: CASSLALPGFSRTGELFF.

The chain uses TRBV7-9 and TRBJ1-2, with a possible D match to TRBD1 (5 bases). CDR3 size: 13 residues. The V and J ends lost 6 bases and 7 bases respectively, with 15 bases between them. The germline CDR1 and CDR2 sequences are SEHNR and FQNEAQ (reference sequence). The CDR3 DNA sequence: TGTGCCAGCAGTCCCCGGGACCGGAGTGGCTACACCTTC. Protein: CASSPRDRSGYTF.

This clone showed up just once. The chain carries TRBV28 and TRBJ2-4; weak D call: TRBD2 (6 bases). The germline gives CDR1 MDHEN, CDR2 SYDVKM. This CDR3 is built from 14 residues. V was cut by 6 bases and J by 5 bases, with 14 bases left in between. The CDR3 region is CASSYGTGENIQYF. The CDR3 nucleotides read TGTGCCAGCAGCTACGGGACGGGGGAAAACATTCAGTACTTC.

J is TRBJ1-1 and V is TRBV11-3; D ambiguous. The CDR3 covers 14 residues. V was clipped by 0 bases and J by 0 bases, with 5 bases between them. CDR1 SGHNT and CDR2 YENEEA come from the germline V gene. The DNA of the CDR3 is TGTGCCAGCAGCTTAGACAGCCTGAACACTGAAGCTTTCTTT. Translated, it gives CASSLDSLNTEAFF.

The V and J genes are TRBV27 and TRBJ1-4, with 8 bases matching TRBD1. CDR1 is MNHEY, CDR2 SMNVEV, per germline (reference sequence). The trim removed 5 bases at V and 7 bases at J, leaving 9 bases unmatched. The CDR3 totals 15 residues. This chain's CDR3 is CASSPTGVGGEKLFF. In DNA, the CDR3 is TGTGCCAGCAGTCCGACAGGGGTGGGTGGTGAAAAACTGTTTTTT.

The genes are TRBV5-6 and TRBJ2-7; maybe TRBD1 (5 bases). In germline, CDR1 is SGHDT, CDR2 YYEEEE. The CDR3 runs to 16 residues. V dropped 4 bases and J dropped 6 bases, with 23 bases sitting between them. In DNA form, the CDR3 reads TGTGCCAGCAGCATCGACAGCTTGATATACTGGCCCGAGCAGTACTTC. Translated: CASSIDSLIYWPEQYF.

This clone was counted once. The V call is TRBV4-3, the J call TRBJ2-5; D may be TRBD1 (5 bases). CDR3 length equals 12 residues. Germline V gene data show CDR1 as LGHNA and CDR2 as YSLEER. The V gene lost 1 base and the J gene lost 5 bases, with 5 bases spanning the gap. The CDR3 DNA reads TGCGCCAGCAGCCAAGGGGGCGAGACCCAGTACTTC. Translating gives CASSQGGETQYF.

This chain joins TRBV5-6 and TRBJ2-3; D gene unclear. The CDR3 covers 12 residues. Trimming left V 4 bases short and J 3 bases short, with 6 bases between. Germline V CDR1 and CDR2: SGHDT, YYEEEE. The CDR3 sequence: CASSMGTDTQYF. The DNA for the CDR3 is TGTGCCAGCAGCATGGGAACAGATACGCAGTATTTT. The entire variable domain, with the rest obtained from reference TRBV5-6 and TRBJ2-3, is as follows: DAGVTQSPTHLIKTRGQQVTLRCSPKSGHDTVSWYQQALGQGPQFIFQYYEEEERQRGNFPDRFSGHQFPNYSSELNVNALLLGDSALYLCASSMGTDTQYFGPGTRLTVL.

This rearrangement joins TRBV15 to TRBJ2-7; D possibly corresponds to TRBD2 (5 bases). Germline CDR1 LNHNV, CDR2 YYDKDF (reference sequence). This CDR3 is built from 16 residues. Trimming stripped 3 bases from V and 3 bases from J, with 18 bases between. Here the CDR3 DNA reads TGTGCCACCAGCAGTGTACATGGCTCACTAGTCTACGAGCAGTACTTC. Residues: CATSSVHGSLVYEQYF. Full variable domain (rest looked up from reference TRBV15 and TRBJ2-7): DAMVIQNPRYQVTQFGKPVTLSCSQTLNHNVMYWYQQKSSQAPKLLFHYYDKDFNNEADTPDNFQSRRPNTSFCFLDIRSPGLGDTAMYLCATSSVHGSLVYEQYFGPGTRLTVT.

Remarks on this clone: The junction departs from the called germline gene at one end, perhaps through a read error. The CDR3 nucleotides read TGTGCCAGCAGCCTAGGGGGACATGGGGAACTCGAGCAGTACTTC. Translated, it gives CASSLGGHGELEQYF. The chain links TRBV13 to TRBJ2-7; D possibly corresponds to TRBD1 (6 bases). There are 15 residues in the CDR3. Germline loops: CDR1 PRHDT, CDR2 FYEKMQ (reference sequence).